The present entry profiles one TCR beta chain with its context. Its antigen is not identified. One end of the junction fails to match germline, which may point to a read error. Looked up from germline, CDR1 is SGHRS and CDR2 is YFSETQ. The CDR3 runs 15 residues. The sample belongs to a study of blood T cells in healthy people across ages. General study findings and limits: Older age coincided with a roughly linear decline in TCR beta diversity per million T cells.

Every sample yielded at least 6.5 million isolated PBMCs. Sample-barcoded 5' priming and a J-beta primer mix drove a second PCR of roughly 6 to 12 cycles. A tag from a template-switch adaptor with 12 random nucleotides marked each cDNA molecule. There were at least 2.5 million CDR3-containing paired-end reads obtained from each sample. TCRdb passed the 5' RACE reads through MiXCR, listing each CDR3 protein once. The table shows about 1.8 million distinct CDR3 sequences, with roughly 49% occurring only once. The chain joins TRBV5-1 to TRBJ1-2, with D perhaps matching TRBD1 (5 bases). Sequenced material: blood. The receptor was derived from a woman between 40 and 55 years old in good health. CDR3 residues: CASSIDSFFNYDYTF. CDR3 in DNA: TGCGCCAGCAGCATTGACAGTTTTTTTAACTATGACTACACCTTC.